The rows below give T cell receptor beta chains drawn from one sample of a study of early T cells in non-severe SARS-CoV-2 infection. MiXCR, run by TCRdb on the 5' RACE reads, gives a single entry per CDR3 protein. The data show about 58,000 distinct CDR3 sequences, about 13% seen once. Sequencing was performed on whole blood. These receptors came from an adult who was a healthcare worker with PCR-confirmed SARS-CoV-2 infection or an uninfected control (not recorded which). Both conserved end residues are part of each CDR3. A D gene is named only where the DNA matches it firmly. Size values are once, few and many counts, or a class for expanded clones, and some rows have none.

clone_size,v_call,cdr3_length,d_call,j_call,cdr3_aa,cdr3_nt
many,TRBV7-9,20,TRBD2,TRBJ2-2,CASSRVKLAGGGTNTGELFF,TGTGCCAGCAGCCGGGTCAAACTAGCGGGAGGCGGTACGAACACCGGGGAGCTGTTTTTT
few,TRBV11-2,14,.,TRBJ2-2,CASSLAPISGELFF,TGTGCCAGCAGCTTAGCCCCTATATCCGGGGAGCTGTTTTTT
.,TRBV3-1,14,.,TRBJ1-4,CASSFSRGYEKLFF,TGTGCCAGCAGCTTCTCTCGCGGGTATGAAAAACTGTTTTTT
few,TRBV20-1,14,.,TRBJ1-3,CSARGLAAGNTIYF,TGCAGTGCCAGAGGCCTAGCGGCTGGAAACACCATATATTTT
many,TRBV6-2/TRBV6-3,16,TRBD2,TRBJ2-1,CASSSRAGGGYNEQFF,TGTGCCAGCAGCTCCAGAGCGGGAGGAGGCTACAATGAGCAGTTCTTC
few,TRBV7-6,16,.,TRBJ1-1,CASSSVGGPLNTEAFF,TGTGCCAGCAGCTCCGTTGGGGGACCCCTGAACACTGAAGCTTTCTTT
few,TRBV5-4,16,.,TRBJ1-5,CASSLAGTVGDQPQHF,TGTGCCAGCAGCTTGGCTGGGACCGTCGGAGATCAGCCCCAGCATTTT
few,TRBV12-3/TRBV12-4,14,.,TRBJ1-1,CASVMGLENTEAFF,TGTGCCAGCGTGATGGGGCTGGAGAACACTGAAGCTTTCTTT
many,TRBV12-5,19,TRBD1,TRBJ2-5,CASGLPGQGRRESQETQYF,TGTGCTAGTGGTTTGCCAGGACAGGGAAGGAGGGAGAGCCAAGAGACCCAGTACTTC
many,TRBV20-1,14,TRBD1,TRBJ1-2,CSAGQGDRGHGYTF,TGCAGTGCTGGCCAAGGGGACAGGGGGCATGGCTACACCTTC
few,TRBV20-1,15,.,TRBJ2-4,CSAYGTSLAKNIQYF,TGCAGTGCTTATGGGACATCTCTAGCCAAAAACATTCAGTACTTC
many,TRBV11-3,15,TRBD2,TRBJ2-3,CASSSLTSGSDTQYF,TGTGCCAGCAGCTCCCTTACTAGCGGGAGCGATACGCAGTATTTT
few,TRBV5-1,13,.,TRBJ2-7,CASSLRARDEQYF,TGCGCCAGCAGCTTGCGTGCTAGAGACGAGCAGTACTTC
.,TRBV12-3/TRBV12-4,14,.,TRBJ2-3,CASTPRIATDTQYF,TGTGCCAGCACCCCTCGTATCGCCACAGATACGCAGTATTTT